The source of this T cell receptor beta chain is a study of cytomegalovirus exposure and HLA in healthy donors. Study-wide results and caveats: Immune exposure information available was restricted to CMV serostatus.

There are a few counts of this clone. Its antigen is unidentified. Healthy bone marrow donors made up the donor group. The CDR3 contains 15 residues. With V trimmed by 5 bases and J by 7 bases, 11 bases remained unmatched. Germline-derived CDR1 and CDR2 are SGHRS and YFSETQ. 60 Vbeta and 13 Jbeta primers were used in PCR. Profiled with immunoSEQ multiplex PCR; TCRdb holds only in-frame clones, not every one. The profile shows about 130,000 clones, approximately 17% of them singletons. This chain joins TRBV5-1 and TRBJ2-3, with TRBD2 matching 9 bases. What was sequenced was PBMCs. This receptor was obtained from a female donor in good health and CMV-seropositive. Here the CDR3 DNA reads TGCGCCAGCAGGTATACCGGGACTAGCTTAAATACGCAGTATTTT. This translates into CASRYTGTSLNTQYF.